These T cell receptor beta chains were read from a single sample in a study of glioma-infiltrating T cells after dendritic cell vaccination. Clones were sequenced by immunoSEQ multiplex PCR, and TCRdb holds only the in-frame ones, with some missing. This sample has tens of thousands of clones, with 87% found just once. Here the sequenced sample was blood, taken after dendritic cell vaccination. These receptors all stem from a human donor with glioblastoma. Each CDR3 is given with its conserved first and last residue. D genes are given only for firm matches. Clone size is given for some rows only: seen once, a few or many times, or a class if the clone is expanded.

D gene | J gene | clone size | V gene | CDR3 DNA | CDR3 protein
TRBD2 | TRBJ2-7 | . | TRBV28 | TGTGCCAGCGGCGGGAGGGGGTCCTACGAGCAGTACTTC | CASGGRGSYEQYF
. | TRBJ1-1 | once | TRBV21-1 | TGTGCCAGCAGCAAAGAGGCAGGCCTGGTCACTGAAGCTTTCTTT | CASSKEAGLVTEAFF
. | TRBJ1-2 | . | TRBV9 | TGTGCCAGCAGCGTAGACGAGACTAACTATGGCTACACCTTC | CASSVDETNYGYTF
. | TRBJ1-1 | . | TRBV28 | TGTGCCAGCTCGGGGGGCCTAGTTAACACTGAAGCTTTCTTT | CASSGGLVNTEAFF
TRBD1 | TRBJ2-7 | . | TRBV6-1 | TGTGCCAGCAGACCCGGACAGGGGGTCTACGAGCAGTACTTC | CASRPGQGVYEQYF
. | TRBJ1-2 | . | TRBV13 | TGTGCCAGCAGCTTAGGGCGGTACTCTAACTATGGCTACACCTTC | CASSLGRYSNYGYTF
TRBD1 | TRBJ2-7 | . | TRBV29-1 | TGCAGCGCCGAGGTTCGGGACAGGGACGACGAGCAGTACTTC | CSAEVRDRDDEQYF
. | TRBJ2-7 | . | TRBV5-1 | TGCGCCAGCAGCTGGGGAGATTCCTACGAGCAGTACTTC | CASSWGDSYEQYF
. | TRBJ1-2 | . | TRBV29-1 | TGCAGCGTCCTAACAGACGGCTATGGCTACACCTTC | CSVLTDGYGYTF
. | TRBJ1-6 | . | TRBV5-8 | TGTGCCAGCAGCCCCGGGAGCTCCTATAATTCACCCCTCCACTTT | CASSPGSSYNSPLHF
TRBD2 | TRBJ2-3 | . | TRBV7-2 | TGTGCCAGCAGCCCGGGCCCCCAGGGAGGGACGCAGTATTTT | CASSPGPQGGTQYF
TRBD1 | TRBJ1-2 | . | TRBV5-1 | TGCGCCAGCAGCTTGGGAGGACAGGGAGGCCATGGCTACACCTTC | CASSLGGQGGHGYTF
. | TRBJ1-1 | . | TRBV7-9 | TGTGCCAGCAGCCCCCCATACACTGAAGCTTTCTTT | CASSPPYTEAFF
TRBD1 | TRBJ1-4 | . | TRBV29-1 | TGCAGCGTTTCGACAGGGATACGAGAAAAACTGTTTTTT | CSVSTGIREKLFF
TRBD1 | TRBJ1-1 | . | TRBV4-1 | TGCGCCAGCAGCCAAGACACGACAGGGGGGCTTCAAGGAGCTTTCTTT | CASSQDTTGGLQGAFF
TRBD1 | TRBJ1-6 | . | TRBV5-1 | TGCGCCAGCAGCGTCGGGACAGGGCATTCACCCCTCCACTTT | CASSVGTGHSPLHF
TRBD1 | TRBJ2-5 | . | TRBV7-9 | TGTGCCAGCAGCCGACAGGGGATGGGAGAGACCCAGTACTTC | CASSRQGMGETQYF
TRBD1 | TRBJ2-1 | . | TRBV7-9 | TGTGCCAGCACCCGGACAGGGCATTGGGAGCAGTTCTTC | CASTRTGHWEQFF
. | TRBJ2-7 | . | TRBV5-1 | TGCGCCAGCAGCTCACACTGGGGGCAGAAGACTCTGACCTACGAGCAGTACTTC | CASSSHWGQKTLTYEQYF
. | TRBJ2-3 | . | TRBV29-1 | TGCAGCGTCGGGGGGCGACAGGGGAAACAAGATACGCAGTATTTT | CSVGGRQGKQDTQYF
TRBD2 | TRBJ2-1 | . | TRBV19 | TGTGCCAGTAGTTCAATATATTCTAGCGGCCACTACAATGAGCAGTTCTTC | CASSSIYSSGHYNEQFF
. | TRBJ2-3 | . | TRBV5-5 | TGTGCCAGCTTTCCCGGACTATGGGAAGATACGCAGTATTTT | CASFPGLWEDTQYF
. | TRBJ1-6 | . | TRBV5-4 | TGTGCCAGCAGCTTGTCCGACAGTAACTCACCCCTCCACTTT | CASSLSDSNSPLHF
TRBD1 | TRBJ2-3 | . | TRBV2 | TGTGCCAGCAGTCGGACAGGGTGGGCGCAGTATTTT | CASSRTGWAQYF
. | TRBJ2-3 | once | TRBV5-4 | TGTGCCAGCAGCATGGACACCAACACAGATACGCAGTATTTT | CASSMDTNTDTQYF
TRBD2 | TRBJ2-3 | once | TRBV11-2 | TGTGCCAGCAGCTTAGGGGGCGGGAGGGGCTATTCCACAGATACGCAGTATTTT | CASSLGGGRGYSTDTQYF
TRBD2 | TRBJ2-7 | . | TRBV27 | TGTGCCAGCAGTCCGACTAGCGCCCCCTACGAGCAGTACTTC | CASSPTSAPYEQYF
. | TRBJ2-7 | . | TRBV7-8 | TGTGCCAGCAGCCCCCGTGGGACACGCGTAGGCGAGCAGTACTTC | CASSPRGTRVGEQYF
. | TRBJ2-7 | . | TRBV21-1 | TGTGCCAGCAGCCCACCCAGCGGGAGGCCCGGTTGGGAGCAGTACTTC | CASSPPSGRPGWEQYF
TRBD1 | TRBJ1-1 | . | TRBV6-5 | TGTGCCAGCATACCTGGTAGGGGGCGAAAAGCTTTCTTT | CASIPGRGRKAFF
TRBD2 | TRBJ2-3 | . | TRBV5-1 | TGCGCCAGCAGCTTGGCTAGCGGGGTCCTCACAGATACGCAGTATTTT | CASSLASGVLTDTQYF
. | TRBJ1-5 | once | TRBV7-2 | TGTGCCAGCAGCTTCCCAAATCAGCCCCAGCATTTT | CASSFPNQPQHF
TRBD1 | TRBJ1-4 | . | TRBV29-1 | TGCAGCGTTGAAGGGGGACAGGGCACTAATGAAAAACTGTTTTTT | CSVEGGQGTNEKLFF
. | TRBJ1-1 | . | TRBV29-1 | TGCAGCGTTCGCCAGGGGTCATTTCCTGAAGCTTTCTTT | CSVRQGSFPEAFF
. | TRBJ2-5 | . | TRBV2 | TGTGCCAGCAGTGAGGGCGGGGCCCCCCAAGAGACCCAGTACTTC | CASSEGGAPQETQYF
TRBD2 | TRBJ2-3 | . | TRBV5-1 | TGCGCCAGCAGCGCGACTAGCGCCAGCACAGATACGCAGTATTTT | CASSATSASTDTQYF
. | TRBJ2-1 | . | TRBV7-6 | TGTGCCAGCAGCTTAGGGGGCCCCTCCTACAATGAGCAGTTCTTC | CASSLGGPSYNEQFF
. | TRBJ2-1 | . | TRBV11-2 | TGTGCCAGCAGCCCTCCTCGGGAACCCACCTACAATGAGCAGTTCTTC | CASSPPREPTYNEQFF
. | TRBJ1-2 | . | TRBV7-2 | TGTGCCAGCAGCTTCACGGGGAGCAACTATGGCTACACCTTC | CASSFTGSNYGYTF
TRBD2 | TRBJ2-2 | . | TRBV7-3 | TGTGCCAGCAGCGCGGAAGGGACTAGCGGGACCGGGGAGCTGTTTTTT | CASSAEGTSGTGELFF
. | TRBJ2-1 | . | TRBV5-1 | TGCGCCAGCAGCTTGGTCGCTGGCCCGAGGGAGCAGTTCTTC | CASSLVAGPREQFF
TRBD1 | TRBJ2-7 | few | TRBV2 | TGTGCCAGCAGGGAGGGACAGGTTGGCTCCTACGAGCAGTACTTC | CASREGQVGSYEQYF
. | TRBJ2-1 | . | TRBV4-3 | TGCGCCAGCAGCCAAGAACACGGGAAGAGTTACAATGAGCAGTTCTTC | CASSQEHGKSYNEQFF
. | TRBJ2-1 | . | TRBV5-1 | TGCGCCAGCAGCTTGAGTGGTACCGGGGGCAATGAGCAGTTCTTC | CASSLSGTGGNEQFF
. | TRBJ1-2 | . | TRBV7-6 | TGTGCCAGCAGCTTAAACTCCGGAGGAGGCTACACCTTC | CASSLNSGGGYTF
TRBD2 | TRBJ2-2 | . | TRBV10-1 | TGCGCCAGCAGTGAAGGAGGACTAGCGGGAGGGCACGGGGAGCTGTTTTTT | CASSEGGLAGGHGELFF
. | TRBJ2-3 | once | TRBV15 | TGTGCCACCAGCATGCGGGGCAAAGGGCCAGATACGCAGTATTTT | CATSMRGKGPDTQYF
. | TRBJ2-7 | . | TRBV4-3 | TGCGCCAGCAGCCAAGATTTAAACTACGAGCAGTACTTC | CASSQDLNYEQYF
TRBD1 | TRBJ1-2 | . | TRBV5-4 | TGTGCCAGCAGCTACAGGGGCGAACCTAACTATGGCTACACCTTC | CASSYRGEPNYGYTF
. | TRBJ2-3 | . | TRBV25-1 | TGTGCCAGCAGTGATCGGCGGGGAGAGAACACAGATACGCAGTATTTT | CASSDRRGENTDTQYF
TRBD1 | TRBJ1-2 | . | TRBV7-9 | TGTGCCAGCAGCTACCGGGACAGGGTCTATGGCTACACCTTC | CASSYRDRVYGYTF
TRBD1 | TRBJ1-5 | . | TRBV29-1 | TGCAGCGTGGATGACAGGGGCGGTCAGCCCCAGCATTTT | CSVDDRGGQPQHF
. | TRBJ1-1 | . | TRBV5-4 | TGTGCCAGCAGCTTTCTGGCCACGCGGGTTAACACTGAAGCTTTCTTT | CASSFLATRVNTEAFF
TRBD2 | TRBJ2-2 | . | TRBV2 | TGTGCCAGCAACGGGGGGGGAACCGGGGAGCTGTTTTTT | CASNGGGTGELFF